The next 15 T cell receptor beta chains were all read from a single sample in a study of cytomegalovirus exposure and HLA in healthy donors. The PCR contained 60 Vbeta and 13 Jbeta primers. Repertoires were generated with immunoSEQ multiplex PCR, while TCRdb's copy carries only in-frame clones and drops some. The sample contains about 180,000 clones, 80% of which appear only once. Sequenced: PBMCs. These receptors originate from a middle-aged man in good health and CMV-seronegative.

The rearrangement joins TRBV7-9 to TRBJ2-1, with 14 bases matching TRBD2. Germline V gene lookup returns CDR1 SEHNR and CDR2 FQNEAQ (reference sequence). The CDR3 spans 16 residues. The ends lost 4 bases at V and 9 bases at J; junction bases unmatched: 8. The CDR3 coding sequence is TGTGCCAGCAGCTCGCCGGGACTAGCGGGAGTGGGTGAGCAGTTCTTC. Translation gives CASSSPGLAGVGEQFF.

CDR3 in DNA: TGTGCCACCCAACGAGGGAGTTGGGATAATTCACCCCTCCACTTT. It specifies CATQRGSWDNSPLHF. The gene calls are TRBV7-9 and TRBJ1-6, with D uncertain. From germline, CDR1 is SEHNR and CDR2 FQNEAQ (reference sequence). Trimming removed 10 bases from V and 5 bases from J, with 18 bases in between. This CDR3 comprises 15 residues.

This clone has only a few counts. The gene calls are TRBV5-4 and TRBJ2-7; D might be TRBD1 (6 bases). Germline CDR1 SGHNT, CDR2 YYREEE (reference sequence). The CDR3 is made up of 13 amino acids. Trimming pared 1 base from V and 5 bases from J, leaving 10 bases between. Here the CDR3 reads CASSLTGTNEQYF. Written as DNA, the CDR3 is TGTGCCAGCAGCTTGACAGGGACCAACGAGCAGTACTTC.

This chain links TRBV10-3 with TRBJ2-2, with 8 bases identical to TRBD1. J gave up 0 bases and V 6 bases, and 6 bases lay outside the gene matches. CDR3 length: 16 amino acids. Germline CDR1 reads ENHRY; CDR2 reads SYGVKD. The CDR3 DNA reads TGTGCCATCAGGAGGGCGACAGGGGCGAACACCGGGGAGCTGTTTTTT. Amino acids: CAIRRATGANTGELFF.

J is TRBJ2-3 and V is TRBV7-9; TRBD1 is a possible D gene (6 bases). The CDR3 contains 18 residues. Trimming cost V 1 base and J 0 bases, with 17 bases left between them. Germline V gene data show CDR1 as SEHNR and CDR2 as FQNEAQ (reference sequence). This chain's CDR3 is CASSLVLVRGSSTDTQYF. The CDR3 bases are TGTGCCAGCAGCTTAGTTTTGGTCAGGGGCTCTAGCACAGATACGCAGTATTTT.

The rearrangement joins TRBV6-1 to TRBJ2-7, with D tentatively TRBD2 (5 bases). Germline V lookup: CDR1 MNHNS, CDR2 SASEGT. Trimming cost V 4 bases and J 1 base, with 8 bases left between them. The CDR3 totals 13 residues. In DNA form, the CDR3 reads TGTGCCAGCAGTGTTGAGGGATCCTACGAGCAGTACTTC. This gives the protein CASSVEGSYEQYF.

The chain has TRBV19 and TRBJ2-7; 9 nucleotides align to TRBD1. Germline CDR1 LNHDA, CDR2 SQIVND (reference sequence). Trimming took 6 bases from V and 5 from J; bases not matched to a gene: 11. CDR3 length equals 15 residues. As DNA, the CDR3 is TGTGCCAGTAGCGACCGGACAGGGGTTTTCGACGAGCAGTACTTC. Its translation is CASSDRTGVFDEQYF.

For the CDR3, the DNA is TGTGCCAGCGGGCGGGGAGGGTACATGAACACTGAAGCTTTCTTT. Translating it yields CASGRGGYMNTEAFF. This chain connects TRBV9 to TRBJ1-1; no firm D call. Germline V gives CDR1 SGDLS, CDR2 YYNGEE. Trimming removed 7 bases at V and 0 bases at J, with 16 bases between. The length of the CDR3 is 15 residues. Together with reference TRBV9 and TRBJ1-1, the CDR3 gives the full variable domain: DSGVTQTPKHLITATGQRVTLRCSPRSGDLSVYWYQQSLDQGLQFLIQYYNGEERAKGNILERFSAQQFPDLHSELNLSSLELGDSALYFCASGRGGYMNTEAFFGQGTRLTVV.

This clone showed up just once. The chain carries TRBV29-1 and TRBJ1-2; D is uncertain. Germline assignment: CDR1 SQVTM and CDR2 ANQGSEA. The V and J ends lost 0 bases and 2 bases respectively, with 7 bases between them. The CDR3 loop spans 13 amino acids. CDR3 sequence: CSVEDGLNYGYTF. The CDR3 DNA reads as TGCAGCGTTGAAGATGGCTTAAACTATGGCTACACCTTC.

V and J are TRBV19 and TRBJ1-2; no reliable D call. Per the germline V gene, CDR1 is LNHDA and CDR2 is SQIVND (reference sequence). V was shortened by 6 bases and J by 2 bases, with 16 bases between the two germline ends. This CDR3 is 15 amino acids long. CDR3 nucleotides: TGTGCCAGTAGGGCCCATGGGGAGGCCAACTATGGCTACACCTTC. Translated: CASRAHGEANYGYTF. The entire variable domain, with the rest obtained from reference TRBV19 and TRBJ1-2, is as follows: DGGITQSPKYLFRKEGQNVTLSCEQNLNHDAMYWYRQDPGQGLRLIYYSQIVNDFQKGDIAEGYSVSREKKESFPLTVTSAQKNPTAFYLCASRAHGEANYGYTFGSGTRLTVV.

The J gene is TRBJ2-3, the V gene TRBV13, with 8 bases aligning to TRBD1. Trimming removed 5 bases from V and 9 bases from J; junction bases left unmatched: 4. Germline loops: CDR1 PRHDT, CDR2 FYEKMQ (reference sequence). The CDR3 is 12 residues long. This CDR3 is CASSLWTGTQYF. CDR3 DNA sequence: TGTGCCAGCAGCCTCTGGACAGGGACGCAGTATTTT.

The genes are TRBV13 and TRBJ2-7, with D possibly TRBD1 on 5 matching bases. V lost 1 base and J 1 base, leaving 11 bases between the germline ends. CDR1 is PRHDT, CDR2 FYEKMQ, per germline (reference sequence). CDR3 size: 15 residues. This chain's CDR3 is CASSLAGRASYEQYF. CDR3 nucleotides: TGTGCCAGCAGCTTAGCGGGCAGGGCGTCCTACGAGCAGTACTTC.

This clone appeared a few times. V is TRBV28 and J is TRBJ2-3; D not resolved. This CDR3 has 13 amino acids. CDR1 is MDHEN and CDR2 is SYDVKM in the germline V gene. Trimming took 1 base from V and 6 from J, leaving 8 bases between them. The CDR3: CASSLLGADTQYF. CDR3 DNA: TGTGCCAGCAGTTTATTGGGCGCGGATACGCAGTATTTT.

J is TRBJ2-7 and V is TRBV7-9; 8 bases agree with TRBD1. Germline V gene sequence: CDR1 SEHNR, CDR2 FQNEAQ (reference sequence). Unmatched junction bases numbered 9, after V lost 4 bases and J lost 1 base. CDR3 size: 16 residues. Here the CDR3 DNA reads TGTGCCAGCAGCTCAGCGACAGGGGAACGTTCCTACGAGCAGTACTTC. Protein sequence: CASSSATGERSYEQYF. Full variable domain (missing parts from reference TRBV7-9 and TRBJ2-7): DTGVSQNPRHKITKRGQNVTFRCDPISEHNRLYWYRQTLGQGPEFLTYFQNEAQLEKSRLLSDRFSAERPKGSFSTLEIQRTEQGDSAMYLCASSSATGERSYEQYFGPGTRLTVT.

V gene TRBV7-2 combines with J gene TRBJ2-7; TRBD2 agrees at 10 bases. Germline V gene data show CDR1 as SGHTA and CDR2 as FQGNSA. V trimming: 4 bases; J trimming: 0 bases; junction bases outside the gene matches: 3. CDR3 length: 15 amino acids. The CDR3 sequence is CASSYTSGTSYEQYF. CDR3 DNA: TGTGCCAGCAGCTATACTAGCGGGACCTCCTACGAGCAGTACTTC.